The T cell receptor (beta chain) under discussion was sequenced for a study of OX40 agonist ivuxolimab in advanced cancers. Study information: Three individuals attained partial responses, comprising one hepatocellular carcinoma case and two cutaneous melanoma cases.

This clone was counted only a few times. Trimming removed 6 bases from V and 2 bases from J; junction bases left unmatched: 6. CDR3 length: 13 residues. In germline, CDR1 is SQVTM, CDR2 ANQGSEA. Assay: immunoSEQ multiplex PCR; the TCRdb copy retains only in-frame clones and omits some. The table includes 17,000 or so clones, roughly 75% detected once. This sequence originates from an adult with an advanced solid tumor such as melanoma, head and neck, liver or kidney cancer. This specimen was CD4+ or CD8+ T cells sorted from blood, taken in a trial of the OX40 agonist ivuxolimab. The V gene is TRBV29-1, the J gene TRBJ2-7; 8 positions match TRBD1. The CDR3 here is CSVRTGQAYEQYF. CDR3 in DNA: TGCAGCGTGCGAACGGGACAGGCCTACGAGCAGTACTTC.